This T cell receptor (beta chain) derives from a study of cytomegalovirus exposure and HLA in healthy donors. Study in general: There were fewer than 500 genotyped donors. Of these, about 80% fell in the genetic ancestry cluster associated with self-reported Caucasian donors.

Whole-study results and caveats: The sole available immune exposure information was CMV serostatus.

The germline V gene encodes CDR1 LGHNA and CDR2 YNFKEQ. V shed 3 bases and J shed 7 bases, with 19 bases lying between them. This CDR3 is built from 15 residues. This clone was observed a handful of times. The target antigen is unknown. PCR amplification relied on 60 Vbeta primers (plus 13 Jbeta primers). Profiled with immunoSEQ multiplex PCR; TCRdb holds only in-frame clones, not every one. The sample contains some 150,000 clones, about three quarters of which appear only once. Source material: PBMCs. The source of this sequence is a female donor in good health and CMV-seronegative. The gene calls are TRBV4-2 and TRBJ2-7, with a possible D match to TRBD2 (7 bases). The CDR3 here is CASSQIGGGAGEQYF. For the CDR3, the DNA is TGTGCCAGCAGCCAGATTGGAGGGGGGGCAGGGGAGCAGTACTTC.